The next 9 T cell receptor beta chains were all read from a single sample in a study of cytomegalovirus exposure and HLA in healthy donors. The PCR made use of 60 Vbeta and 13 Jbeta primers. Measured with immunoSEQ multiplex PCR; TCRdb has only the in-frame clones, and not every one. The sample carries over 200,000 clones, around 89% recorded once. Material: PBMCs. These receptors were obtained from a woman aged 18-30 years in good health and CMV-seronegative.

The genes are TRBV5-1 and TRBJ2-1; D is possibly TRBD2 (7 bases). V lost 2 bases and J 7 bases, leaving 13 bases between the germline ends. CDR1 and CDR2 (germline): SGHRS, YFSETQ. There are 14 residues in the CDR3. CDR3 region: CASSLGEGVNEQFF. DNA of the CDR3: TGCGCCAGCAGCTTAGGGGAGGGGGTAAATGAGCAGTTCTTC. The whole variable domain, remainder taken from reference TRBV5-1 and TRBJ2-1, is KAGVTQTPRYLIKTRGQQVTLSCSPISGHRSVSWYQQTPGQGLQFLFEYFSETQRNKGNFPGRFSGRQFSNSRSEMNVSTLELGDSALYLCASSLGEGVNEQFFGPGTRLTVL.

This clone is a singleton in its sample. CDR3 nucleotide sequence: TGTGCCAGTAGTATCCTCCAACAGGGCGCCGGGGAGCTGTTTTTT. Its translation: CASSILQQGAGELFF. The V gene is TRBV19, the J gene TRBJ2-2; TRBD1 might be the D (6 bases). The CDR3 extends over 15 amino acids. Between the trimmed V and J ends, which lost 3 bases and 6 bases, there was a span of 14 bases. Germline CDR1 reads LNHDA; CDR2 reads SQIVND (reference sequence).

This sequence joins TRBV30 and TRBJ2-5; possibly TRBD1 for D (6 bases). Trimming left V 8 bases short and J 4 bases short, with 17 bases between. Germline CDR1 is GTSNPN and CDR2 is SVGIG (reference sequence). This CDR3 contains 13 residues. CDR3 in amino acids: CAINRQAAETQYF. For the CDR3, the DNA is TGTGCCATAAATCGACAGGCGGCAGAGACCCAGTACTTC. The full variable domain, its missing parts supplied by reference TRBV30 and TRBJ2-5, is SQTIHQWPATLVQPVGSPLSLECTVEGTSNPNLYWYRQAAGRGLQLLFYSVGIGQISSEVPQNLSASRPQDRQFILSSKKLLLSDSGFYLCAINRQAAETQYFGPGTRLLVL.

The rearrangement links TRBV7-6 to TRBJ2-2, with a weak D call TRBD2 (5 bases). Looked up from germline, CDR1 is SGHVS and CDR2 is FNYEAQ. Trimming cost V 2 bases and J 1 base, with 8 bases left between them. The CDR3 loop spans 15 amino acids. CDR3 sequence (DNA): TGTGCCAGCAGCTTATGGACTCTGAACACCGGGGAGCTGTTTTTT. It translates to CASSLWTLNTGELFF.

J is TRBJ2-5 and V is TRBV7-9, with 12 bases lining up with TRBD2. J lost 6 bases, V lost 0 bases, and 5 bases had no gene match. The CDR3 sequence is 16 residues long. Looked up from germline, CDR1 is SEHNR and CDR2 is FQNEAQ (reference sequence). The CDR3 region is CASSLAPSGGGQTQYF. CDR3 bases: TGTGCCAGCAGCTTAGCCCCTAGCGGGGGGGGGCAGACCCAGTACTTC. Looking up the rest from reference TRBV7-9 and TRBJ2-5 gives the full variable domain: DTGVSQNPRHKITKRGQNVTFRCDPISEHNRLYWYRQTLGQGPEFLTYFQNEAQLEKSRLLSDRFSAERPKGSFSTLEIQRTEQGDSAMYLCASSLAPSGGGQTQYFGPGTRLLVL.

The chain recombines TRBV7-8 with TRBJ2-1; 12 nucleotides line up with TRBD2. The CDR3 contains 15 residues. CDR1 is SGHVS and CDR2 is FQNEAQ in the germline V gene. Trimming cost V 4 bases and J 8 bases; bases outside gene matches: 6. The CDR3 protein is CASSSPSGRVDEQFF. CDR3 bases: TGTGCCAGCAGCTCCCCTAGCGGGAGGGTCGATGAGCAGTTCTTC.

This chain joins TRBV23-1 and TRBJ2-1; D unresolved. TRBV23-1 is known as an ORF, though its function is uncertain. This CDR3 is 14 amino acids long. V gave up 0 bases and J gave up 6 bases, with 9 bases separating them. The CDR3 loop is CASSQSDTGNEQFF. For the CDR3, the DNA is TGCGCCAGCAGTCAATCAGATACGGGCAATGAGCAGTTCTTC.

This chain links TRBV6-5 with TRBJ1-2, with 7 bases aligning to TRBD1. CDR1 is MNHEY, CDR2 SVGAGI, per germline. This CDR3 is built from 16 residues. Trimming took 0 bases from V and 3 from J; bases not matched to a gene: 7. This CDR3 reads CASSYSTLRGDYGYTF. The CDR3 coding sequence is TGTGCCAGCAGTTACTCGACTCTCAGGGGGGACTATGGCTACACCTTC.

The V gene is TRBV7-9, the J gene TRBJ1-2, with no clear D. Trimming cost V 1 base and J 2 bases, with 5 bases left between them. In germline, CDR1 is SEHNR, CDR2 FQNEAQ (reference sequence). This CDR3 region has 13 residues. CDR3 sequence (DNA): TGTGCCAGCAGCTTAGTGACAAACTATGGCTACACCTTC. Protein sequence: CASSLVTNYGYTF.